The 19 T cell receptor beta chains below come from one sample, sequenced in a study of T-cell reconstitution after alpha-beta-depleted transplantation in children. It was with unique molecular identifiers that the TCRbeta library was prepared. Via MiXCR, TCRdb re-called the PCR reads, giving one row per CDR3 protein. The sample has over 450,000 distinct CDR3 sequences; more than 9% are singletons. The input for sequencing was PBMCs, taken before TCRalphabeta/CD19-depleted stem cell transplant. All receptors come from a child aged 2 to 9 with inherited bone marrow failure, due to receive a stem cell transplant.

This clonotype was seen at least ten times. The chain combines TRBV7-9 with TRBJ1-1; maybe TRBD1 (5 bases). Trimming pared 1 base from V and 4 bases from J, leaving 10 bases between. This CDR3 is 14 amino acids long. Germline values: CDR1 SEHNR, CDR2 FQNEAQ (reference sequence). The CDR3 DNA reads TGTGCCAGCAGCTTAGGGAGGGGAAGCACTGAAGCTTTCTTT. Protein product: CASSLGRGSTEAFF. The entire variable domain, with the rest obtained from reference TRBV7-9 and TRBJ1-1, is as follows: DTGVSQNPRHKITKRGQNVTFRCDPISEHNRLYWYRQTLGQGPEFLTYFQNEAQLEKSRLLSDRFSAERPKGSFSTLEIQRTEQGDSAMYLCASSLGRGSTEAFFGQGTRLTVV.

The rearrangement joins TRBV9 to TRBJ2-5, with D unclear. The V gene's germline CDR1 is SGDLS and CDR2 YYNGEE. CDR3 length: 13 residues. The ends were cut back, 3 bases at V and 1 base at J, with 7 bases in the middle. The CDR3 region has the DNA TGTGCCAGCAGCGCCCGCGTCCAAGAGACCCAGTACTTC. Translation gives CASSARVQETQYF.

The V call is TRBV28, the J call TRBJ2-7, with TRBD1 as a possible D gene (6 bases). V shed 2 bases and J shed 8 bases, with 10 bases lying between them. The CDR3 has 12 residues. Germline CDR1 reads MDHEN; CDR2 reads SYDVKM. This CDR3 is CASSLVQGKQYF. CDR3 DNA sequence: TGTGCCAGCAGTTTAGTACAGGGCAAGCAGTACTTC. The full variable domain, completed using reference TRBV28 and TRBJ2-7, is DVKVTQSSRYLVKRTGEKVFLECVQDMDHENMFWYRQDPGLGLRLIYFSYDVKMKEKGDIPEGYSVSREKKERFSLILESASTNQTSMYLCASSLVQGKQYFGPGTRLTVT.

This clonotype was found many times. This chain uses TRBV5-1 with TRBJ2-5; TRBD2 aligns across 10 bases. The CDR3 contains 16 residues. V lost 4 bases, J lost 5 bases, and 11 bases stayed unmatched. The germline CDR1 and CDR2 sequences are SGHRS and YFSETQ. The CDR3 sequence is CASSPGIAGGTETQYF. CDR3 DNA: TGCGCCAGCAGCCCAGGGATAGCGGGAGGTACCGAGACCCAGTACTTC.

The V call is TRBV28, the J call TRBJ1-1, with D maybe TRBD1 (5 bases). Trimming removed 6 bases from V and 4 bases from J, with 15 bases in between. This CDR3 has 14 amino acids. Germline V gives CDR1 MDHEN, CDR2 SYDVKM. The CDR3 DNA follows: TGTGCCAGCAGCATGGACTGGGGCGGCACTGAAGCTTTCTTT. Its translation: CASSMDWGGTEAFF.

V usage is TRBV20-1 and J usage is TRBJ2-4; tentative D call: TRBD2 (5 bases). This CDR3 comprises 13 residues. V lost 5 bases and J 2 bases, leaving 10 bases between the germline ends. Per germline, CDR1 DFQATT and CDR2 SNEGSKA (reference sequence). CDR3 sequence: CSAPTRTKNIQYF. The CDR3 region has the DNA TGCAGTGCTCCTACTAGAACCAAAAACATTCAGTACTTC.

This clonotype was recorded many times. The chain combines TRBV11-2 with TRBJ1-1, with 7 bases aligning to TRBD1. The germline CDR1 and CDR2 sequences are SGHAT and FQNNGV. This CDR3 comprises 14 residues. The J segment lost 10 bases and the V segment lost 3 bases, leaving 11 bases of the junction unmatched. CDR3 loop: CASSLDRQGEGAFF. Here the CDR3 DNA reads TGTGCCAGCAGCTTGGACAGACAGGGTGAAGGAGCTTTCTTT.

This clonotype was counted between two and nine times. The rearrangement joins TRBV20-1 to TRBJ1-2, with 8 bases matching TRBD1. The CDR3 contains 13 residues. Germline CDR1 is DFQATT and CDR2 is SNEGSKA (reference sequence). Trimming at V came to 6 bases and at J to 5 bases, leaving 8 bases not matched to a gene. The CDR3 nucleotides are TGCAGTGCCGAGACAGGGGCAGGATATGGCTACACCTTC. Protein product: CSAETGAGYGYTF.

This clonotype was picked up a small number of times. The chain has TRBV20-1 and TRBJ2-1, with D uncertain. Trimming removed 1 base from V and 0 bases from J, with 10 bases in between. Per germline, CDR1 DFQATT and CDR2 SNEGSKA (reference sequence). The CDR3 is 15 amino acids. This chain's CDR3 is CSARVKGSSYNEQFF. The CDR3 DNA reads as TGCAGTGCTAGAGTAAAGGGAAGCTCCTACAATGAGCAGTTCTTC.

This clonotype was recorded many times. The chain joins TRBV12-3 or TRBV12-4 to TRBJ2-7, with 8 positions matching TRBD1. Trimming took 8 bases from V and 9 from J; bases not matched to a gene: 9. The CDR3 is 12 amino acids. CDR3 in amino acids: CASRMTGARQYF. DNA of the CDR3: TGTGCCAGCCGCATGACAGGGGCTAGGCAGTACTTC.

This clonotype was detected only a few times. This rearrangement joins TRBV5-1 to TRBJ1-2; D is uncertain. The V end was cut by 0 bases, the J end by 3 bases, with 9 bases between. Germline CDR1 is SGHRS and CDR2 is YFSETQ. This CDR3 spans 14 amino acids. This CDR3 reads CASSLVRVDYGYTF. In nucleotides, the CDR3 is TGCGCCAGCAGCTTGGTTAGGGTCGACTATGGCTACACCTTC.

This clonotype was found many times. V is TRBV5-5 and J is TRBJ2-1; D may be TRBD2 (5 bases). CDR1 is SGHKS, CDR2 YYEKEE, per germline (reference sequence). The CDR3 runs to 15 residues. Trimming removed 4 bases from V and 0 bases from J, with 11 bases in between. DNA for the CDR3: TGTGCCAGCAGCACCCTGGCGGGCTCCTACAATGAGCAGTTCTTC. Translated, it gives CASSTLAGSYNEQFF. Drawing the rest from reference TRBV5-5 and TRBJ2-1, the complete variable domain is DAGVTQSPTHLIKTRGQQVTLRCSPISGHKSVSWYQQVLGQGPQFIFQYYEKEERGRGNFPDRFSARQFPNYSSELNVNALLLGDSALYLCASSTLAGSYNEQFFGPGTRLTVL.

This sequence joins TRBV12-3 or TRBV12-4 and TRBJ2-1; TRBD1 agrees at 7 bases. After removal of 1 base from V and 13 bases from J, the junction contained 4 bases not matched to a gene. The CDR3 has 12 residues. CDR3 protein: CASSLDRGDQFF. The CDR3 region has the DNA TGTGCCAGCAGTTTAGACAGGGGTGACCAGTTCTTC.

The V call is TRBV12-3 or TRBV12-4, the J call TRBJ2-7; TRBD2 agrees at 9 bases. The CDR3 totals 17 residues. The V and J ends lost 3 bases and 0 bases, in that order; junction bases with no gene match: 9. The CDR3 sequence: CASSLTSGRFSSYEQYF. The CDR3 nucleotides read TGTGCCAGCAGTTTGACTAGCGGAAGATTTAGCTCCTACGAGCAGTACTTC.

The chain uses TRBV29-1 and TRBJ2-7, with D hard to call. This CDR3 region has 12 residues. Germline V gene data show CDR1 as SQVTM and CDR2 as ANQGSEA. V was cut by 4 bases and J by 2 bases, with 9 bases left in between. The CDR3 sequence: CSVAGRTYEQYF. The CDR3 nucleotides read TGCAGCGTTGCGGGTAGAACCTACGAGCAGTACTTC.

In this sample, this clonotype turned up many times. The chain is built from TRBV12-3 or TRBV12-4 and TRBJ1-5; no definite D call. This CDR3 spans 14 amino acids. Trimming removed 5 bases at V and 4 bases at J, with 12 bases between. CDR3 nucleotides: TGTGCCAGCAGTCTGGTACGGCGAAATCAGCCCCAGCATTTT. It translates to CASSLVRRNQPQHF.

This clonotype appeared a few times. This chain joins TRBV11-2 and TRBJ2-7, with TRBD2 matching 13 bases. V was pared by 1 base and J by 6 bases, with 12 bases of the junction left unmatched. Germline V gene lookup returns CDR1 SGHAT and CDR2 FQNNGV. This CDR3 contains 18 residues. The CDR3 DNA is TGTGCCAGCAGCTTAGTGTCTCAGTTACTAGCGGGAGGGGGCGAGCAGTACTTC. This translates into CASSLVSQLLAGGGEQYF.

In this sample, this clonotype turned up many times. The chain joins TRBV12-3 or TRBV12-4 to TRBJ2-7; D not certain. The V and J ends lost 6 bases and 0 bases respectively, with 15 bases between them. The CDR3 extends over 15 amino acids. The CDR3: CASRPGPLSSYEQYF. CDR3 nucleotide sequence: TGTGCCAGCAGGCCCGGCCCCCTAAGCTCCTACGAGCAGTACTTC.

Comments on this clonotype: The junction differs from germline at one of its ends, possibly a read error. V gene TRBV24-1 combines with J gene TRBJ2-2; D gene unclear. CDR3 length equals 13 residues. CDR1 and CDR2 from the germline V gene are KGHDR and SFDVKD. CDR3 in DNA: TGTGCCTCCAGTGATGCCCCGAGAGGGGAGCTGTTTTTT. It yields the protein CASSDAPRGELFF.